These T cell receptor beta chains were read from a single sample in a study of cytomegalovirus exposure and HLA in healthy donors. The protocol was immunoSEQ multiplex PCR, while the TCRdb copy is restricted to in-frame clones and leaves out a portion. The sample holds roughly 150,000 clones, approximately 90% seen once. The sequenced material came from PBMCs. Source of these receptors: a man aged 18 to 35 in good health and CMV-seronegative. Each CDR3 is given with its conserved first and last residue. Part of the rows lack a size; the others show once, few, many or a class for expanded clones.

V gene,J gene,clone size,CDR3 protein
TRBV5-6,TRBJ1-6,.,CASSLDNNNSPLHF
TRBV6-1,TRBJ1-1,.,CASRQVLNTEAFF
TRBV9,TRBJ1-2,.,CASSSLDSNEDYGYTF
TRBV9,TRBJ2-5,once,CASSAAGVQRTQYF
TRBV5-5,TRBJ1-4,.,CASSLGQGMGTNEKLFF
TRBV5-1,TRBJ2-3,.,CASRQLADSTDTQYF
TRBV18,TRBJ1-1,.,CASSPRELQGAGTEAFF
TRBV5-4,TRBJ2-1,.,CASSRDRASYNEQFF
TRBV2,TRBJ2-1,.,CASRGLVWYNEQFF
TRBV4-2,TRBJ2-5,.,CASSQDLGGLGTQYF
TRBV7-2,TRBJ1-1,once,CASSTDRNTEAFF
TRBV16,TRBJ1-1,few,CASSPTGANTEAFF
TRBV6-1,TRBJ2-5,.,CASSERGGEQETQYF
TRBV28,TRBJ1-3,.,CASASGATISAGNTIYF
TRBV2,TRBJ2-1,.,CATRVGGLETYNEQFF
TRBV6-5,TRBJ1-6,.,CASKTPGENSPLHF
TRBV10-3,TRBJ2-7,.,CAITPGTVSYEQYF
TRBV11-2,TRBJ1-2,.,CASNPGQDYGYTF
TRBV19,TRBJ2-5,.,CASSTGWETQYF
TRBV27,TRBJ1-1,.,CASSPDRAADTEAFF
TRBV2,TRBJ2-5,.,CASSPGGAYGQETQYF
TRBV11-3,TRBJ2-4,.,CASSLDAAKNIQYF
TRBV30,TRBJ1-4,.,CAWTTGPDPTNEKLFF
TRBV7-2,TRBJ1-5,.,CASSPGAGGNQPQHF
TRBV5-4,TRBJ2-1,.,CASSYGLAGPGSYNEQFF
TRBV7-2,TRBJ1-5,.,CASSAIAGGANNQPQHF
TRBV29-1,TRBJ1-1,.,CSGQGAVYTEAFF
TRBV7-9,TRBJ2-1,once,CASSLGASVRGEQFF
TRBV6-5,TRBJ1-1,.,CASSPGTGANTEAFF
TRBV2,TRBJ2-3,.,CASSSGGDNTDTQYF
TRBV14,TRBJ2-5,.,CASSQWTDYQETQYF